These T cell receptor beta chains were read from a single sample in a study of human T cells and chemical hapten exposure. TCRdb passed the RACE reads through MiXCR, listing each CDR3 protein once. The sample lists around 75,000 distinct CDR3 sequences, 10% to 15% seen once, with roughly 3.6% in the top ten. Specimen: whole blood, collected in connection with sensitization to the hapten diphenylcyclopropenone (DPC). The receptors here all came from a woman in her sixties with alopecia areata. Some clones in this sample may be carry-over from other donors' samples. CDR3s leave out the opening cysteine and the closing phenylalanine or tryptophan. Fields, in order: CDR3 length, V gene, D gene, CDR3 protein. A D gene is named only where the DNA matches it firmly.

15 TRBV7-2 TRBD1 ASSLKGPGGGNQPQH
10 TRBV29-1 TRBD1 SVIQGITEAF
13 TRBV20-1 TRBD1 SAIPGTGVPGEQY
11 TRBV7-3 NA ASSLNPGDTQY
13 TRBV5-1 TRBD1 ASRTGTAETYEQY
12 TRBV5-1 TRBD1 ASSQGQGAFEQY
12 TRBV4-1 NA ASSQALEEAPLH
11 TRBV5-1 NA ASRKGEGEKLF
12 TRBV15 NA ATSRQGGGTEAF
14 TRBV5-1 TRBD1 ASSLRSGQGNQGQY
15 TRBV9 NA ASNQLGPAGSSYEQY
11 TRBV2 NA ASTNPRGFEAF
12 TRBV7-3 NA ASSPDRSSYEQY
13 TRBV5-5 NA ASSLGSGIGTEAF
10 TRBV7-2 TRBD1 ASSPGTGNIH
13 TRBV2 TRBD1 ASSEAGGPLNEQF
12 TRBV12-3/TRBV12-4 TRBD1 ASSPRTGTETQY
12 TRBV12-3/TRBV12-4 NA ASSLRQTNQPQH
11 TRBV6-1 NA AINPDSPYEQY
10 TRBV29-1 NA SVEAVQETQY
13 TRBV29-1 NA SVEDRGGNTGELF
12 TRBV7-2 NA ASSSAYSYNEQF
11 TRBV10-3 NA AISRGTNEKLF
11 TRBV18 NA ASSTRDIYEQY
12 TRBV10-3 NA AINRASSTDTQY
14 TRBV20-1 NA SARSAWTEWNYEQY
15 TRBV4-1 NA ASSQALGGGVRETQY
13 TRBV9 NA ASSGLASSYNEQF
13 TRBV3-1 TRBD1 ASSQRSRQGTGYT
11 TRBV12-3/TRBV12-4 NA ASSITGNTEAF
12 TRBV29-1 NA SAEDLAKYNEQF
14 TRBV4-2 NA ASSRPTSVGADTQY